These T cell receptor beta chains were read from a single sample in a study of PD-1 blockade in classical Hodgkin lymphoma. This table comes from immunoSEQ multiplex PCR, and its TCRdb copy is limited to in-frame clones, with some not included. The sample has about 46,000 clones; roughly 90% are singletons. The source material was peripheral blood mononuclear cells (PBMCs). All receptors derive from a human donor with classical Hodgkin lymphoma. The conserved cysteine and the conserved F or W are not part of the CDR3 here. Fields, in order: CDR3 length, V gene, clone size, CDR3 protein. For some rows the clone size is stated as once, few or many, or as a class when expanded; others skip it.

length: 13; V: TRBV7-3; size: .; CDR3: ASSLMTSLNTEAF
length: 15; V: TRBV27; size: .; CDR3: ASSFQWAILNTGELF
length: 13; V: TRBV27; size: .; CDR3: ASSSTPGLWYEQF
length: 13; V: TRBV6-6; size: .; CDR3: ASSPTSGTYNEQF
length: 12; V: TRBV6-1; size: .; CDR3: ASSVGQRNEKLF
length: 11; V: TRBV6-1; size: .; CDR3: ASSLNRGETQY
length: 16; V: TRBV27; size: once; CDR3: ASSPKAGTSGRYNEQF
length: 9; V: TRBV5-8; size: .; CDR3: ASNRGQELF
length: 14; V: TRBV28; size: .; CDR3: ASSPPRALAKNIQY
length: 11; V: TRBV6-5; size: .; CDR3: ASSYVPNTEAF
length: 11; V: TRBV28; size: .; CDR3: ASSLGGAGELF
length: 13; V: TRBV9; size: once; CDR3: ASSVVGTGGTEAF
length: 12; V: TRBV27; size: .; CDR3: ASKVHQGYQPQH
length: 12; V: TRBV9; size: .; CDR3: ASSSQLTGGGYT
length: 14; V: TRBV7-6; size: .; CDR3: ASSRAGGALNEKLF
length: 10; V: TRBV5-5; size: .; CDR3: ASSWSRTEQF